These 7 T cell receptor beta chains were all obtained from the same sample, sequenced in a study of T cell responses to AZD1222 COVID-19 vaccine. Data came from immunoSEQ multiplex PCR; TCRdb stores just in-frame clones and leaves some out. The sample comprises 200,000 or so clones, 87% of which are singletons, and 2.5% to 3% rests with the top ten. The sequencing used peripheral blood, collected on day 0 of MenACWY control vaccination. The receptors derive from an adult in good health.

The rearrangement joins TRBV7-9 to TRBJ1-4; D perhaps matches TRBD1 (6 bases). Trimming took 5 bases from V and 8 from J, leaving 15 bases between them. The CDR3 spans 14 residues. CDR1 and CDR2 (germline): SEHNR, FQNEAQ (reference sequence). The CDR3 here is CASSARQVDEKLFF. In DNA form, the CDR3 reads TGTGCCAGCAGCGCAAGACAGGTTGACGAAAAACTGTTTTTT.

Here the CDR3 reads CASSLGGRGSYEQYF. DNA for the CDR3: TGTGCCAGCAGCTTAGGGGGAAGAGGCTCCTACGAGCAGTACTTC. The rearrangement uses TRBV7-3 and TRBJ2-7; D could derive from TRBD1 or TRBD2 (5 bases each). Trimming took off 2 bases at V and 0 bases at J, with 11 bases between the two ends. CDR1 and CDR2 (germline): SGHTA, FQGTGA. This CDR3 contains 15 residues.

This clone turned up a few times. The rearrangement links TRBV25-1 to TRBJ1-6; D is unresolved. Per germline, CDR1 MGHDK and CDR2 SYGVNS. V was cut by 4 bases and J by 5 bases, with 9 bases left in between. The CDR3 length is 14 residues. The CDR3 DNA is TGTGCCAGCAGTGGTAGGCGAGATAATTCACCCCTCCACTTT. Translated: CASSGRRDNSPLHF.

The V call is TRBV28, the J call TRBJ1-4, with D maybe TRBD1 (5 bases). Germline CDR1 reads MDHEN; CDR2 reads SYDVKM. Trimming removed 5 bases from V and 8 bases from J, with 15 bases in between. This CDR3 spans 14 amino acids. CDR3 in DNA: TGTGCCAGCAGTCCACCAGGGTTTGAAGAAAAACTGTTTTTT. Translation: CASSPPGFEEKLFF. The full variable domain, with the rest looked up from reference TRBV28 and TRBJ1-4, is DVKVTQSSRYLVKRTGEKVFLECVQDMDHENMFWYRQDPGLGLRLIYFSYDVKMKEKGDIPEGYSVSREKKERFSLILESASTNQTSMYLCASSPPGFEEKLFFGSGTQLSVL.

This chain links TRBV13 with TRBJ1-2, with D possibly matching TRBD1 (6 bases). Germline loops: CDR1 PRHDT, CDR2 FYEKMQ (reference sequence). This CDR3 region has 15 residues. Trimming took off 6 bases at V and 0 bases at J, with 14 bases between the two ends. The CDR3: CASSQSRGANYGYTF. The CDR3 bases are TGTGCCAGCAGTCAATCCAGGGGAGCTAACTATGGCTACACCTTC.

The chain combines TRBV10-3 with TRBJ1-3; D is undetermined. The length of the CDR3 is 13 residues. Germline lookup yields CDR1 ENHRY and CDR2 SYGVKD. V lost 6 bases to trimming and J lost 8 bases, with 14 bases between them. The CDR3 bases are TGTGCCATCAGGACCGGGTACTCGGACACCATATATTTT. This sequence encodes CAIRTGYSDTIYF.

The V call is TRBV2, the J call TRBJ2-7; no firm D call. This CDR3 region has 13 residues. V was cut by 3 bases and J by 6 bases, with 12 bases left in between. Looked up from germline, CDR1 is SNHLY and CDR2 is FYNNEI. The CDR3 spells CASSDPTVLEQYF. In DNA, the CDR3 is TGTGCCAGCAGTGATCCCACGGTTCTCGAGCAGTACTTC.